This T cell receptor beta chain was sequenced for a study of blood T cell repertoires in COVID-19. The length of the CDR3 is 16 residues. Germline trimming cut 4 bases from V and 10 bases from J; bases unmatched to any gene: 13. Per the germline V gene, CDR1 is SGHVS and CDR2 is FQNEAQ. Only in-frame clones appear in the TCRdb table, and some are missing; sequencing was by immunoSEQ multiplex PCR. The sample includes 100,000 to 150,000 clones, approximately 83% of them seen just once. This clone was recorded only once. The TCR comes from a man of 80 years or more with active or convalescent COVID-19. The specimen was peripheral blood. V usage is TRBV7-8 and J usage is TRBJ2-1; 10 nucleotides align to TRBD2. CDR3 in amino acids: CASSSMTSGSRGEQFF. CDR3 DNA sequence: TGTGCCAGCAGCTCGATGACTAGCGGGTCGAGGGGGGAGCAGTTCTTC. The whole variable domain, filled in from reference TRBV7-8 and TRBJ2-1, reads GAGVSQSPRYKVAKRGQDVALRCDPISGHVSLFWYQQALGQGPEFLTYFQNEAQLDKSGLPSDRFFAERPEGSVSTLKIQRTQQEDSAVYLCASSSMTSGSRGEQFFGPGTRLTVL.